A single sample is the source of the 10 T cell receptor beta chains below, sequenced in a study of shared clonotypes between healthy human individuals. TCRdb keeps only in-frame clones here, not all; method: immunoSEQ multiplex PCR. The repertoire holds approximately 980,000 clones, approximately 76% seen once, with over 1.3% in the top ten. Sequencing was done on a sample of memory CD4+ T cells sorted from blood. The subset was: CD45RA-negative fraction. The origin of the receptors is a man aged 18 to 30 in good health.

V and J are TRBV5-1 and TRBJ1-2; D remains ambiguous. Germline V lookup: CDR1 SGHRS, CDR2 YFSETQ. V lost 0 bases and J 4 bases, leaving 10 bases between the germline ends. The CDR3 covers 14 residues. CDR3 residues: CASSLDAGGYGYTF. Here the CDR3 DNA reads TGCGCCAGCAGCTTGGACGCAGGCGGCTATGGCTACACCTTC.

The rearrangement uses TRBV5-1 and TRBJ1-1; TRBD1 matches at 7 bases. CDR1 and CDR2 (germline): SGHRS, YFSETQ. The junction had 5 bases not matched to a gene; V was cut back by 3 bases and J by 3 bases. The CDR3 covers 14 residues. For the CDR3, the DNA is TGCGCCAGCAGCTACAGGGGAGGGGACACTGAAGCTTTCTTT. As protein: CASSYRGGDTEAFF.

This clone has a count of ten or more. The rearrangement joins TRBV2 to TRBJ2-3; 8 bases map to TRBD2. V trimming: 4 bases; J trimming: 11 bases; junction bases outside the gene matches: 14. The CDR3 consists of 15 residues. The germline CDR1 and CDR2 sequences are SNHLY and FYNNEI. CDR3 residues: CASSATSGLSYRQYF. CDR3 in DNA: TGTGCCAGCAGTGCAACTAGCGGCCTATCATATAGGCAGTATTTT.

The rearrangement links TRBV10-1 to TRBJ2-3; D gene unclear. Trimming removed 4 bases from V and 0 bases from J, with 8 bases in between. Looked up from germline, CDR1 is WNHNN and CDR2 is SYGVQD (reference sequence). The CDR3 covers 14 residues. CDR3 sequence reads: CASSVDRSTDTQYF. Written as DNA, the CDR3 is TGCGCCAGCAGTGTGGACCGGAGCACAGATACGCAGTATTTT.

The chain combines TRBV11-2 with TRBJ2-2; 7 positions match TRBD1. Looked up from germline, CDR1 is SGHAT and CDR2 is FQNNGV. CDR3 size: 16 residues. Unmatched junction bases numbered 10, after V lost 7 bases and J lost 2 bases. CDR3 coding DNA: TGTGCCAGCACCAAACTAGGGGGCATAAACACCGGGGAGCTGTTTTTT. Translating gives CASTKLGGINTGELFF. Looking up the rest from reference TRBV11-2 and TRBJ2-2 gives the full variable domain: EAGVAQSPRYKIIEKRQSVAFWCNPISGHATLYWYQQILGQGPKLLIQFQNNGVVDDSQLPKDRFSAERLKGVDSTLKIQPAKLEDSAVYLCASTKLGGINTGELFFGEGSRLTVL.

This clone was seen at least ten times. The CDR3 loop reads CASSGQGVAGTSTDTQYF. DNA of the CDR3: TGTGCCAGCAGTGGACAGGGCGTCGCGGGAACTAGCACAGATACGCAGTATTTT. The chain has TRBV27 and TRBJ2-3, with 8 bases lining up with TRBD1. The J segment lost 0 bases and the V segment lost 5 bases, leaving 13 bases of the junction unmatched. The CDR3 runs 18 residues. Per germline, CDR1 MNHEY and CDR2 SMNVEV (reference sequence).

V usage is TRBV14 and J usage is TRBJ2-7, with 10 positions matching TRBD1. This CDR3 is 15 amino acids long. The germline gives CDR1 SGHDN, CDR2 FVKESK. V gave up 4 bases and J gave up 6 bases; unmatched junction bases: 9. The CDR3 bases are TGTGCCAGCAGCCCGTTAAGGGACAGGGGAACCGAGCAGTACTTC. It yields the protein CASSPLRDRGTEQYF.

The CDR3 reads CASGSTGFYGYTF. The DNA of the CDR3 is TGTGCTAGTGGTTCTACAGGTTTCTATGGCTACACCTTC. This rearrangement joins TRBV12-5 to TRBJ1-2; maybe TRBD1 (5 bases). The germline V gene has CDR1 LGHNT and CDR2 FRNRAP. The germline V and J ends were trimmed by 4 bases and 4 bases, with 10 bases remaining between them. The CDR3 runs 13 residues.

The rearrangement links TRBV25-1 to TRBJ1-5; unclear D gene. CDR3 size: 13 residues. Trimming took 3 bases from V and 5 from J, leaving 8 bases between them. CDR1 and CDR2 from the germline V gene are MGHDK and SYGVNS. The CDR3 nucleotides are TGTGCCAGCAGTGATTGGGGATATCAGCCCCAGCATTTT. It encodes CASSDWGYQPQHF.

This chain connects TRBV6-1 to TRBJ2-5; D might be TRBD1 (6 bases). The ends were cut back, 2 bases at V and 2 bases at J, with 21 bases in the middle. CDR1 MNHNS and CDR2 SASEGT come from the germline V gene. The CDR3 totals 18 residues. This CDR3 is CASSERMTGPPSQETQYF. The DNA of the CDR3 is TGTGCCAGCAGTGAAAGAATGACAGGACCCCCCTCTCAAGAGACCCAGTACTTC.